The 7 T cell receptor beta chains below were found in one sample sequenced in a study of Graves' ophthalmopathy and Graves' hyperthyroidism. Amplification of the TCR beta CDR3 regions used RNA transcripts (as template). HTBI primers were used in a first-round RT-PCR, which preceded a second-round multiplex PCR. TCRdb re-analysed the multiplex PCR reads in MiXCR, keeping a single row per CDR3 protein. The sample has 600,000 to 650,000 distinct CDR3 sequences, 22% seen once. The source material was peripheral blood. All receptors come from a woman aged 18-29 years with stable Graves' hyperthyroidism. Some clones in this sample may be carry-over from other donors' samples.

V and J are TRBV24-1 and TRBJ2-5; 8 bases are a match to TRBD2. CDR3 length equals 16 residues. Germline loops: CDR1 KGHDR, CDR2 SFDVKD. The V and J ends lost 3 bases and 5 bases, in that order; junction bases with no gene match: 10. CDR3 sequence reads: CATSDPGLVGSETQYF. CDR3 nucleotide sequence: TGTGCCACCAGTGATCCGGGACTAGTCGGATCGGAGACCCAGTACTTC.

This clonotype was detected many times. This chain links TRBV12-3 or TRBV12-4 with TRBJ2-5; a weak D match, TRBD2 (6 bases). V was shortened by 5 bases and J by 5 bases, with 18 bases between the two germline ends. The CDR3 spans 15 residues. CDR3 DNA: TGTGCCAGCAGTGCCCGGGACGGGGGTAGGGAGACCCAGTACTTC. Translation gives CASSARDGGRETQYF.

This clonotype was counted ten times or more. The CDR3 loop is CASTWIGNQPQHF. The CDR3 DNA sequence: TGTGCCAGCACCTGGATTGGCAATCAGCCCCAGCATTTT. This chain connects TRBV28 to TRBJ1-5; D not certain. Per the germline V gene, CDR1 is MDHEN and CDR2 is SYDVKM. The CDR3 runs 13 residues. V lost 7 bases, J lost 2 bases, and 9 bases lay in between.

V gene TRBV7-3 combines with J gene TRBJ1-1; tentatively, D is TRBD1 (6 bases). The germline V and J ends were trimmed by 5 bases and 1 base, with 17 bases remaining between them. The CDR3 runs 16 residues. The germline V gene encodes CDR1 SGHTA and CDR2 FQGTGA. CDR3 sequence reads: CASSKRDTAANTEAFF. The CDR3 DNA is TGTGCCAGCAGCAAACGGGACACCGCAGCGAACACTGAAGCTTTCTTT.

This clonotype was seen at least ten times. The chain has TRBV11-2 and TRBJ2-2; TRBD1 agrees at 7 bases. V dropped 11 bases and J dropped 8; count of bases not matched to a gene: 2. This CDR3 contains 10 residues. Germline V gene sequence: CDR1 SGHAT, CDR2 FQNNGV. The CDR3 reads CAPRGGELFF. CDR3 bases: TGTGCCCCCAGGGGGGGGGAGCTGTTTTTT.

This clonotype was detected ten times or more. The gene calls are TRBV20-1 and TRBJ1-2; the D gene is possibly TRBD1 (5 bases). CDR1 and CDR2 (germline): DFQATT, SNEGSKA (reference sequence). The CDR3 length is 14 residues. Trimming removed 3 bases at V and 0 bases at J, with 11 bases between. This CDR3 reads CSASSGLSNYGYTF. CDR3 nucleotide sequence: TGCAGTGCTAGTTCAGGGCTGTCTAACTATGGCTACACCTTC.

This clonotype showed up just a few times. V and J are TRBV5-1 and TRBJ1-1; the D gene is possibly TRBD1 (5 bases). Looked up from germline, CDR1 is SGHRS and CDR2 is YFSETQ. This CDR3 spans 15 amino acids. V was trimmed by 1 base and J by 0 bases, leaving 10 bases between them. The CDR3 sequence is CASSLMGPVNTEAFF. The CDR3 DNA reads TGCGCCAGCAGCTTGATGGGACCCGTGAACACTGAAGCTTTCTTT.